This is a list of T cell receptor beta chains from one sample in a study of tumor-infiltrating lymphocytes in oesophageal squamous cell carcinoma. TCRdb itself ran the PCR reads through MiXCR, one entry per CDR3 protein. Of 15,000 or so distinct CDR3 sequences detected, roughly 60% appear once; the ten largest clones hold 30% to 35%. The sequenced sample was esophageal tumor tissue. The receptor source for this set is a female donor with esophageal squamous cell carcinoma. The conserved cysteine and the conserved F or W are not part of the CDR3 here. The size of a clone is reported for some rows only, either as once, few or many, or as a class for expanded clones.

J gene: TRBJ2-7; clone size: .; V gene: TRBV11-3; CDR3 protein: ASSLEGSSYEQY
J gene: TRBJ1-1; clone size: .; V gene: TRBV28; CDR3 protein: ASSLGGAGNTEAF
J gene: TRBJ2-3; clone size: .; V gene: TRBV7-2; CDR3 protein: ASSKTSGRNEDTQY
J gene: TRBJ1-3; clone size: .; V gene: TRBV7-8; CDR3 protein: ASSENRGAGNTIY
J gene: TRBJ2-5; clone size: few; V gene: TRBV7-9; CDR3 protein: ASSLTGTRETQY
J gene: TRBJ2-1; clone size: .; V gene: TRBV7-9; CDR3 protein: ASSSGTGKHNEQF
J gene: TRBJ2-6; clone size: few; V gene: TRBV7-2; CDR3 protein: ASSLGQGANVLT
J gene: .; clone size: .; V gene: TRBV28; CDR3 protein: ASTRGVGNEQY
J gene: TRBJ2-3; clone size: few; V gene: TRBV7-6; CDR3 protein: ASSQGQRTDTQY
J gene: TRBJ2-2; clone size: .; V gene: TRBV7-3; CDR3 protein: ASSLNQYTGELF